The next 27 T cell receptor beta chains were all read from a single sample in a study of T cells in tumors after PD-1 blockade. Generated by immunoSEQ multiplex PCR, the TCRdb table keeps only in-frame clones and is missing some. Here the sample spans several thousand clones, about 63% being singletons. Source: tumor tissue, taken after anti-PD-1 treatment. Every receptor here comes from a human donor with basal cell carcinoma.

This clone was counted a few times. The J gene is TRBJ1-1, the V gene TRBV19; TRBD1 agrees at 7 bases. CDR3 size: 13 residues. The germline CDR1 and CDR2 sequences are LNHDA and SQIVND (reference sequence). J lost 5 bases, V lost 6 bases, and 6 bases had no gene match. The CDR3 region has the DNA TGTGCCAGTAGGACAGGGTCGCGAACTGAAGCTTTCTTT. This encodes CASRTGSRTEAFF.

This rearrangement joins TRBV28 to TRBJ1-6; D is unclear. V was pared by 3 bases and J by 9 bases, with 6 bases between. This CDR3 is 12 amino acids long. Germline loops: CDR1 MDHEN, CDR2 SYDVKM. The CDR3 is CASSLVGSPLHF. In DNA, the CDR3 is TGTGCCAGCAGTTTGGTTGGTTCACCCCTCCACTTT.

The CDR3 here is CARSLWIFAYEQYF. DNA of the CDR3: TGTGCCAGAAGCCTGTGGATCTTTGCCTACGAGCAGTACTTC. This chain uses TRBV5-3 with TRBJ2-7; D remains ambiguous. Being an ORF, TRBV5-3 has a function that is uncertain. Trimming left V 4 bases short and J 2 bases short, with 13 bases between. This CDR3 spans 14 amino acids.

The chain combines TRBV6-2 or TRBV6-3 with TRBJ1-2, with no clear D. CDR1 and CDR2 from the germline V gene are MNHEY and SVGEGT. V gave up 4 bases and J gave up 8 bases, with 17 bases separating them. The CDR3 loop spans 14 amino acids. The CDR3 region is CASSLLIRLGGYTF. CDR3 sequence (DNA): TGTGCCAGCAGTTTATTGATCCGGTTGGGCGGCTACACCTTC.

This CDR3 reads CASSVAPGNEQFF. The CDR3 DNA reads as TGTGCCAGCAGCGTAGCTCCTGGCAATGAGCAGTTCTTC. This chain joins TRBV9 and TRBJ2-1, with D uncertain. Trimming pared 0 bases from V and 6 bases from J, leaving 7 bases between. CDR1 and CDR2 from the germline V gene are SGDLS and YYNGEE. The CDR3 totals 13 residues.

This sequence joins TRBV19 and TRBJ1-2; the D gene is possibly TRBD1 (5 bases). Germline V lookup: CDR1 LNHDA, CDR2 SQIVND (reference sequence). Trimming left V 5 bases short and J 3 bases short, with 16 bases between. The CDR3 is 15 residues long. CDR3 region: CASSARDRIYYGYTF. The CDR3 DNA follows: TGTGCCAGTAGTGCCCGGGACCGAATATACTATGGCTACACCTTC. Full variable domain (outside the CDR3, taken from reference TRBV19 and TRBJ1-2): DGGITQSPKYLFRKEGQNVTLSCEQNLNHDAMYWYRQDPGQGLRLIYYSQIVNDFQKGDIAEGYSVSREKKESFPLTVTSAQKNPTAFYLCASSARDRIYYGYTFGSGTRLTVV.

V gene TRBV19 combines with J gene TRBJ2-2; D uncertain. CDR1 LNHDA and CDR2 SQIVND come from the germline V gene (reference sequence). The V end was cut by 5 bases, the J end by 10 bases, with 14 bases between. The CDR3 runs to 13 residues. CDR3 nucleotide sequence: TGTGCCAGTAGTCTTCGACCCCAAGAGGAGCTGTTTTTT. It encodes CASSLRPQEELFF.

The chain is built from TRBV27 and TRBJ2-5; D gene ambiguous. CDR1 and CDR2 from the germline V gene are MNHEY and SMNVEV (reference sequence). The CDR3 length is 15 residues. V gave up 0 bases and J gave up 5 bases, with 13 bases separating them. The CDR3: CASSLSWLDVETQYF. Here the CDR3 DNA reads TGTGCCAGCAGTTTATCGTGGCTAGACGTGGAGACCCAGTACTTC.

This clone was detected a few times. CDR3: CASSLGLDNEQFF. CDR3 bases: TGTGCCAGCAGCTTAGGGCTTGATAATGAGCAGTTCTTC. The chain joins TRBV7-6 to TRBJ2-1, with D uncertain. Between the trimmed V and J ends, which lost 1 base and 7 bases, there was a span of 8 bases. The CDR3 is made up of 13 amino acids. CDR1 is SGHVS and CDR2 is FNYEAQ in the germline V gene.

The chain carries TRBV2 and TRBJ1-3, with D perhaps TRBD1 (5 bases). The CDR3 has 13 residues. Germline-derived CDR1 and CDR2 are SNHLY and FYNNEI. Trimming shortened V by 5 bases and J by 2 bases, and 7 bases separated the two germline ends. CDR3 in DNA: TGTGCCAGCAGTTCGGACACTGGAAACACCATATATTTT. Translating it yields CASSSDTGNTIYF. Using reference TRBV2 and TRBJ1-3 for the parts outside the CDR3, the full variable domain is EPEVTQTPSHQVTQMGQEVILRCVPISNHLYFYWYRQILGQKVEFLVSFYNNEISEKSEIFDDQFSVERPDGSNFTLKIRSTKLEDSAMYFCASSSDTGNTIYFGEGSWLTVV.

This chain joins TRBV7-6 and TRBJ1-1; D is possibly TRBD1 (5 bases). This CDR3 has 16 residues. Trimming left V 2 bases short and J 3 bases short, with 16 bases between. CDR1 SGHVS and CDR2 FNYEAQ come from the germline V gene. The CDR3 nucleotides are TGTGCCAGCAGCTTATCCCTGCCCTGGGGCGACACTGAAGCTTTCTTT. Amino acids: CASSLSLPWGDTEAFF.

This clone is termed medium-sized. CDR3 in amino acids: CSARGADGSYNEQFF. CDR3 coding DNA: TGCAGCGCCAGGGGGGCCGACGGGTCCTACAATGAGCAGTTCTTC. V is TRBV29-1 and J is TRBJ2-1, with D possibly TRBD1 on 7 matching bases. The germline gives CDR1 SQVTM, CDR2 ANQGSEA. Trimming removed 7 bases from V and 1 base from J, with 17 bases in between. This CDR3 contains 15 residues.

The CDR3 region has the DNA TGCAGTGCTAGAGTGGAGGGTCGACACACCTTC. Translation: CSARVEGRHTF. This sequence joins TRBV20-1 and TRBJ1-2; no definite D call. This CDR3 contains 11 residues. Germline V gene sequence: CDR1 DFQATT, CDR2 SNEGSKA (reference sequence). The germline V and J ends were trimmed by 1 base and 12 bases, with 12 bases remaining between them.

The CDR3 nucleotides are TGTGCCAGCAGTTACTCATACGAGGACTGGTCTTCTGAAGCTTTCTTT. Its protein product is CASSYSYEDWSSEAFF. The gene calls are TRBV6-5 and TRBJ1-1; D remains unclear. Germline values: CDR1 MNHEY, CDR2 SVGAGI. The length of the CDR3 is 16 residues. Trimming took 0 bases from V and 6 from J, leaving 17 bases between them.

V is TRBV28 and J is TRBJ1-2; D gene uncertain. Deletions cut 3 bases from V and 2 bases from J, with 10 bases between. This CDR3 contains 14 residues. The germline V gene has CDR1 MDHEN and CDR2 SYDVKM. CDR3 in amino acids: CASSLWRANYGYTF. The CDR3 DNA sequence: TGTGCCAGCAGTTTGTGGAGGGCGAACTATGGCTACACCTTC.

The chain employs TRBV4-2 and TRBJ2-1; 14 bases agree with TRBD2. V was clipped by 0 bases and J by 1 base; unmatched bases: 14. The CDR3 is made up of 22 amino acids. Germline-derived CDR1 and CDR2 are LGHNA and YNFKEQ. The CDR3 nucleotides are TGTGCCAGCAGCCAAGATCCGAAGGGGACTAGCGGGAGACGAGCATCCTACAATGAGCAGTTCTTC. Its protein is CASSQDPKGTSGRRASYNEQFF.

J is TRBJ2-7 and V is TRBV4-1; D is unclear. Trimming took off 1 base at V and 5 bases at J, with 21 bases between the two ends. This CDR3 is built from 17 residues. Looked up from germline, CDR1 is MGHRA and CDR2 is YSYEKL. The chain's CDR3 is CASSQGISTDARNEQYF. The CDR3 nucleotides are TGCGCCAGCAGCCAAGGAATTAGCACTGATGCCAGGAACGAGCAGTACTTC.

Comments on this clone: This may be a read error, as it is one base from a much larger clone. The V call is TRBV5-6, the J call TRBJ2-3; a possible D gene is TRBD1 (5 bases). The CDR3 length is 12 residues. Germline CDR1 and CDR2: SGHDT and YYEEEE. Deletions cut 4 bases from V and 4 bases from J, with 7 bases between. The CDR3 sequence is CASSQGADTQYF. As DNA, the CDR3 is TGTGCCAGCAGCCAAGGGGCAGATACGCAGTATTTT.

The rearrangement joins TRBV29-1 to TRBJ2-2; 7 bases agree with TRBD2. CDR3 length equals 15 residues. The germline V gene encodes CDR1 SQVTM and CDR2 ANQGSEA. The V segment lost 4 bases and the J segment 1 base; nucleotides outside the gene matches: 6. The DNA of the CDR3 is TGCAGCGTTGTTGCGTCTAGCGGGAACACCGGGGAGCTGTTTTTT. It codes for CSVVASSGNTGELFF.

This clone was recorded a few times. The J gene is TRBJ1-1, the V gene TRBV12-3 or TRBV12-4; D remains unclear. V lost 0 bases and J lost 5, with 7 bases in between. This CDR3 is built from 13 residues. The CDR3 region is CASSLAYGTEAFF. The CDR3 DNA reads TGTGCCAGCAGTTTAGCGTACGGGACTGAAGCTTTCTTT.

The V and J genes are TRBV6-5 and TRBJ2-3; 7 bases match TRBD2. J lost 1 base, V lost 0 bases, and 4 bases had no gene match. Germline lookup yields CDR1 MNHEY and CDR2 SVGAGI. The length of the CDR3 is 16 residues. For the CDR3, the DNA is TGTGCCAGCAGTTACTCCAGCGGGGTTGGCACAGATACGCAGTATTTT. Protein sequence: CASSYSSGVGTDTQYF.

This sequence joins TRBV7-8 and TRBJ1-2, with D possibly TRBD1 on 6 matching bases. Trimming removed 3 bases at V and 7 bases at J, with 18 bases between. The CDR3 runs to 15 residues. The V gene's germline CDR1 is SGHVS and CDR2 FQNEAQ. DNA for the CDR3: TGTGCCAGCAGCTTGATCCTGGGGGGCGAACGTGGCTACACCTTC. It encodes CASSLILGGERGYTF.

The genes are TRBV7-9 and TRBJ1-1; tentatively, D is TRBD1 (5 bases). The CDR3 spans 16 residues. The ends were cut back, 4 bases at V and 4 bases at J, with 19 bases in the middle. Germline CDR1 SEHNR, CDR2 FQNEAQ (reference sequence). The CDR3: CASSSIGSPGGTEAFF. DNA for the CDR3: TGTGCCAGCAGCTCAATTGGGTCGCCGGGGGGCACTGAAGCTTTCTTT.

The V gene is TRBV3-1 (or the pseudogene TRBV3-2), the J gene TRBJ1-2; perhaps TRBD1 as D (6 bases). The CDR3 covers 14 residues. Germline loops: CDR1 LGHDT, CDR2 YNNKEL (reference sequence). V lost 0 bases to trimming and J lost 7 bases, with 12 bases between them. This CDR3 reads CASSQDSRGGGYTF. CDR3 sequence (DNA): TGTGCCAGCAGCCAAGATTCCAGGGGCGGTGGCTACACCTTC.

This clone has only one observation. V usage is TRBV28 and J usage is TRBJ1-3, with 9 bases lining up with TRBD1. V dropped 5 bases and J dropped 9; count of bases not matched to a gene: 11. This CDR3 has 15 amino acids. Germline CDR1 and CDR2: MDHEN and SYDVKM. The CDR3 bases are TGTGCCAGCAGTGGAAAGGGACAGGGAGCGCGCACCATATATTTT. Translation gives CASSGKGQGARTIYF. The complete variable domain, with remaining parts taken from reference TRBV28 and TRBJ1-3, reads DVKVTQSSRYLVKRTGEKVFLECVQDMDHENMFWYRQDPGLGLRLIYFSYDVKMKEKGDIPEGYSVSREKKERFSLILESASTNQTSMYLCASSGKGQGARTIYFGEGSWLTVV.

The gene calls are TRBV5-1 and TRBJ1-3, with D unresolved. V was shortened by 4 bases and J by 1 base, with 21 bases between the two germline ends. The germline CDR1 and CDR2 sequences are SGHRS and YFSETQ. The CDR3 loop spans 18 amino acids. Written as DNA, the CDR3 is TGCGCCAGCAGCCAACAACCGGACGGAACCCTTTCTGGAAACACCATATATTTT. Protein sequence: CASSQQPDGTLSGNTIYF.

The CDR3 spells CASRAQGGEQYF. As DNA, the CDR3 is TGTGCCAGCAGAGCTCAGGGAGGCGAGCAGTACTTC. The V gene is TRBV12-3 or TRBV12-4, the J gene TRBJ2-7; D might be TRBD2 (6 bases). CDR3 length: 12 residues. V was cut by 6 bases and J by 6 bases, with 12 bases left in between.